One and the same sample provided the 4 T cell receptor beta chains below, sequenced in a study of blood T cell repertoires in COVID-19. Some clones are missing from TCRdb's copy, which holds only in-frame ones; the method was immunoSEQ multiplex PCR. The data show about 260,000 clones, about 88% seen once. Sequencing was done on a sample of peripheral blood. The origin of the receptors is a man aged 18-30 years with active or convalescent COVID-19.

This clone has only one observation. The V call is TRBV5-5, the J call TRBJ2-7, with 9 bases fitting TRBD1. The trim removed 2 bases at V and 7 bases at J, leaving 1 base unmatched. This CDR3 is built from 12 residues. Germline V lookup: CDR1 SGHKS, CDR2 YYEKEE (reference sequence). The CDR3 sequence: CASSFDRGEQYF. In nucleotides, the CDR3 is TGTGCCAGCAGCTTTGACAGGGGGGAGCAGTACTTC.

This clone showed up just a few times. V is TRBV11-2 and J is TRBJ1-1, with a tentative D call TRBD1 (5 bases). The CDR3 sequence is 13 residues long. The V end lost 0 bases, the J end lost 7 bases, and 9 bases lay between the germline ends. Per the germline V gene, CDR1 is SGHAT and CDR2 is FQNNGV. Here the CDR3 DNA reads TGTGCCAGCAGCTTAGACGGGGGAGTTGAAGCTTTCTTT. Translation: CASSLDGGVEAFF.

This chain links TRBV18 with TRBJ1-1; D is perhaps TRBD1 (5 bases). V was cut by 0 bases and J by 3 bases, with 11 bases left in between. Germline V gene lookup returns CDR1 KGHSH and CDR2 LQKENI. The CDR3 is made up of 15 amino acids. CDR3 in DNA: TGTGCCAGCTCACCACCTGCAGGGAGGGACACTGAAGCTTTCTTT. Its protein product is CASSPPAGRDTEAFF.

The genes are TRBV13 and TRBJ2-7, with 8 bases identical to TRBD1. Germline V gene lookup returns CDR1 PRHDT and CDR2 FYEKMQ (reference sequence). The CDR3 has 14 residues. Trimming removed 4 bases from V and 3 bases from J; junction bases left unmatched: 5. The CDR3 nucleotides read TGTGCCAGCAGCTCAGGACAGGGCAGCTACGAGCAGTACTTC. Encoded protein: CASSSGQGSYEQYF. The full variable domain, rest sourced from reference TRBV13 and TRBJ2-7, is AAGVIQSPRHLIKEKRETATLKCYPIPRHDTVYWYQQGPGQDPQFLISFYEKMQSDKGSIPDRFSAQQFSDYHSELNMSSLELGDSALYFCASSSGQGSYEQYFGPGTRLTVT.